These 2 T cell receptor beta chains share one sample of origin, sequenced in a study of early T cells in non-severe SARS-CoV-2 infection. TCRdb re-called the 5' RACE reads through MiXCR, storing one row per CDR3 protein. The sample records tens of thousands of distinct CDR3 sequences, approximately 13% being singletons. Input material: whole blood. Receptors were obtained from an adult who was a healthcare worker with PCR-confirmed SARS-CoV-2 infection or an uninfected control (not recorded which).

The genes are TRBV12-3 or TRBV12-4 and TRBJ1-1; D is undetermined. V lost 2 bases and J lost 4, with 11 bases in between. This CDR3 is built from 14 residues. CDR3 bases: TGTGCCAGCAGTTTATGGAGGGTAGGCACTGAAGCTTTCTTT. Translating it yields CASSLWRVGTEAFF.

CDR3 sequence: CASSIEVKAGTGELFF. The CDR3 DNA sequence: TGTGCCAGTAGTATAGAAGTCAAGGCCGGGACCGGGGAGCTGTTTTTT. This rearrangement joins TRBV19 to TRBJ2-2; D not resolved. The CDR3 runs to 16 residues. Between the trimmed V and J ends, which lost 0 bases and 5 bases, there was a span of 13 bases. Germline CDR1 and CDR2: LNHDA and SQIVND (reference sequence).